These T cell receptor beta chains were read from a single sample in a study of cytomegalovirus exposure and HLA in healthy donors. The data were produced by immunoSEQ multiplex PCR, yet TCRdb's version contains in-frame clones alone and is incomplete. The table lists hundreds of thousands of clones, around two thirds of them singletons. The specimen was PBMCs. Every receptor here comes from a female donor in good health and CMV-seronegative. Both conserved end residues are part of each CDR3. Fields, in order: V gene, clone size, J gene, D gene, CDR3 DNA, CDR3 protein. The D gene is left open where the match is weak. Clone size is not always given. Where it is, it says once, few, many or a class for expanded clones.

V gene: TRBV27; clone size: NA; J gene: TRBJ2-7; D gene: TRBD1; CDR3 DNA: TGTGCCAGCAGTTTAATAGGGGGCGACCACTACGAGCAGTACTTC; CDR3 protein: CASSLIGGDHYEQYF
V gene: TRBV28; clone size: NA; J gene: TRBJ2-7; D gene: TRBD1; CDR3 DNA: TGTGCCAGCCTTGTGGGGACAGGGCAGCCCTACGAGCAGTACTTC; CDR3 protein: CASLVGTGQPYEQYF
V gene: TRBV5-4; clone size: few; J gene: TRBJ2-7; D gene: NA; CDR3 DNA: TGTGCCAGCAGCCCCAGTGCGCAGGGTCCCTACGAGCAGTACTTC; CDR3 protein: CASSPSAQGPYEQYF
V gene: TRBV28; clone size: once; J gene: TRBJ2-5; D gene: NA; CDR3 DNA: TGTGCCAGCAGTTTGGTTTCCCGAGAGCAGTACTTC; CDR3 protein: CASSLVSREQYF
V gene: TRBV28; clone size: NA; J gene: TRBJ2-7; D gene: TRBD1; CDR3 DNA: TGTGCCAGCAGTTCCTCGGACAGGTACTACGAGCAGTACTTC; CDR3 protein: CASSSSDRYYEQYF
V gene: TRBV27; clone size: NA; J gene: TRBJ2-1; D gene: NA; CDR3 DNA: TGTGCCAGCAGTTCCGGCTACAATGAGCAGTTCTTC; CDR3 protein: CASSSGYNEQFF
V gene: TRBV5-4; clone size: NA; J gene: TRBJ2-7; D gene: NA; CDR3 DNA: TGTGCCAGCAGCTTAAACACCTACGAGCAGTACTTC; CDR3 protein: CASSLNTYEQYF
V gene: TRBV5-1; clone size: once; J gene: TRBJ2-4; D gene: TRBD1; CDR3 DNA: TGCGCCAGCAGCTCCAAAGTAGGACAGGGAGAAAACATTCAGTACTTC; CDR3 protein: CASSSKVGQGENIQYF
V gene: TRBV10-3; clone size: NA; J gene: TRBJ2-3; D gene: TRBD2; CDR3 DNA: TGTGCCATCAGCTCCACTAGCGGGAACACAGATACGCAGTATTTT; CDR3 protein: CAISSTSGNTDTQYF
V gene: TRBV10-3; clone size: NA; J gene: TRBJ2-5; D gene: NA; CDR3 DNA: TGTGCCATCAGTGGGGCTGGACAAGAGACCCAGTACTTC; CDR3 protein: CAISGAGQETQYF
V gene: TRBV6-1; clone size: NA; J gene: TRBJ1-1; D gene: NA; CDR3 DNA: TGTGCCAGCAGTGATGAAGACGGCAGGGTCGAGAAAGCTTTCTTT; CDR3 protein: CASSDEDGRVEKAFF
V gene: TRBV28; clone size: NA; J gene: TRBJ2-5; D gene: TRBD1; CDR3 DNA: TGTGCCAGCAGGCCCTTCCGGGACAGACAAGAGACCCAGTACTTC; CDR3 protein: CASRPFRDRQETQYF
V gene: TRBV27; clone size: NA; J gene: TRBJ2-7; D gene: TRBD2; CDR3 DNA: TGTGCCAGCAGTCTGGGACTAACCTCGTACGAGCAGTACTTC; CDR3 protein: CASSLGLTSYEQYF
V gene: TRBV11-2; clone size: NA; J gene: TRBJ2-7; D gene: TRBD1; CDR3 DNA: TGTGCCAGCAGCCGAGACACAGGGGGCGCGGGCGAGCAGTACTTC; CDR3 protein: CASSRDTGGAGEQYF
V gene: TRBV18; clone size: NA; J gene: TRBJ2-7; D gene: TRBD1; CDR3 DNA: TGTGCCAGCTCACCTAGCCAGGGGGCCCCTTACGAGCAGTACTTC; CDR3 protein: CASSPSQGAPYEQYF
V gene: TRBV19; clone size: NA; J gene: TRBJ1-3; D gene: TRBD1; CDR3 DNA: TGTGCCAGTTCGACAGGGATCGAGTACACCATATATTTT; CDR3 protein: CASSTGIEYTIYF
V gene: TRBV11-2; clone size: NA; J gene: TRBJ1-6; D gene: NA; CDR3 DNA: TGTGCCAGCAGCCTCCTCGCTAATAATTCACCCCTCCACTTT; CDR3 protein: CASSLLANNSPLHF
V gene: TRBV2; clone size: NA; J gene: TRBJ2-5; D gene: TRBD2; CDR3 DNA: TGTGCCAGCAGTGCCGCGGGAGGGGAGACCCAGTACTTC; CDR3 protein: CASSAAGGETQYF
V gene: TRBV19; clone size: NA; J gene: TRBJ1-6; D gene: NA; CDR3 DNA: TGTGCCAGTAGTGCATTGAGCTCCTATAATTCACCCCTCCACTTT; CDR3 protein: CASSALSSYNSPLHF
V gene: TRBV27; clone size: few; J gene: TRBJ2-1; D gene: NA; CDR3 DNA: TGTGCCAGCAGTTTAGGGCCAGTCACCTACAATGAGCAGTTCTTC; CDR3 protein: CASSLGPVTYNEQFF
V gene: TRBV19; clone size: NA; J gene: TRBJ1-1; D gene: TRBD1; CDR3 DNA: TGTGCCAGTAGTAGCAAGAACAGGGGCGAGAACACTGAAGCTTTCTTT; CDR3 protein: CASSSKNRGENTEAFF
V gene: TRBV19; clone size: once; J gene: TRBJ1-3; D gene: NA; CDR3 DNA: TGTGCCAGTAGTATAGATCCCCAGGGCTCCGTCTCTGGAAACACCATATATTTT; CDR3 protein: CASSIDPQGSVSGNTIYF
V gene: TRBV7-2; clone size: few; J gene: TRBJ2-7; D gene: NA; CDR3 DNA: TGTGCCAGCAGCTTAGAGTGGAGCCACCTAACTTCCTACGAGCAGTACTTC; CDR3 protein: CASSLEWSHLTSYEQYF
V gene: TRBV6-5; clone size: NA; J gene: TRBJ1-5; D gene: NA; CDR3 DNA: TGTGCCAGCAGTTACGGGTCCTCGGGGCCCCAGCATTTT; CDR3 protein: CASSYGSSGPQHF
V gene: TRBV11-2; clone size: NA; J gene: TRBJ1-5; D gene: TRBD1; CDR3 DNA: TGTGCCAGCAGCCTACAGGGGGCGTTGGGTCAGCCCCAGCATTTT; CDR3 protein: CASSLQGALGQPQHF
V gene: TRBV5-1; clone size: once; J gene: TRBJ2-5; D gene: TRBD2; CDR3 DNA: TGCGCCAGCACTGGACTAGCGGGAGGGCCAGAGACCCAGTACTTC; CDR3 protein: CASTGLAGGPETQYF
V gene: TRBV30; clone size: NA; J gene: TRBJ2-3; D gene: TRBD2; CDR3 DNA: TGTGCCTGGAGTGTTGGGGCGGGAGGTATTGCAGATACGCAGTATTTT; CDR3 protein: CAWSVGAGGIADTQYF
V gene: TRBV12-5; clone size: NA; J gene: TRBJ1-5; D gene: TRBD1; CDR3 DNA: TGTGCTAGTGGTTTGGGACTCACAGGGGGCCGCAATCAGCCCCAGCATTTT; CDR3 protein: CASGLGLTGGRNQPQHF
V gene: TRBV28; clone size: NA; J gene: TRBJ2-7; D gene: TRBD2; CDR3 DNA: TGTGCCAGCATTGCTAGCGGGAATTTCGAGCAGTACTTC; CDR3 protein: CASIASGNFEQYF
V gene: TRBV5-1; clone size: NA; J gene: TRBJ2-5; D gene: NA; CDR3 DNA: TGCGCCAGCAGCTTGGGAGGTAACCTCCAAGAGACCCAGTACTTC; CDR3 protein: CASSLGGNLQETQYF
V gene: TRBV29-1; clone size: NA; J gene: TRBJ2-2; D gene: TRBD2; CDR3 DNA: TGCAGCGTTGAGGCTAGCGGGAGCGGCCCCACCGGGGAGCTGTTTTTT; CDR3 protein: CSVEASGSGPTGELFF
V gene: TRBV7-6; clone size: few; J gene: TRBJ2-2; D gene: NA; CDR3 DNA: TGTGCCAGCAGCTTAGAGAACAGAGACACCGGGGAGCTGTTTTTT; CDR3 protein: CASSLENRDTGELFF
V gene: TRBV6-5; clone size: NA; J gene: TRBJ2-5; D gene: TRBD1; CDR3 DNA: TGTGCCAGCAGTTACACAGGGGGGACACAAGAGACCCAGTACTTC; CDR3 protein: CASSYTGGTQETQYF
V gene: TRBV5-4; clone size: few; J gene: TRBJ2-3; D gene: TRBD2; CDR3 DNA: TGTGCCAGCAGCTTGTTGGCACTAGCGGGGGGCCGCACAGATACGCAGTATTTT; CDR3 protein: CASSLLALAGGRTDTQYF
V gene: TRBV6-1; clone size: NA; J gene: TRBJ2-1; D gene: TRBD2; CDR3 DNA: TGTGCCAGCGAACGGTTCGGGAGGAATGAGCAGTTCTTC; CDR3 protein: CASERFGRNEQFF
V gene: TRBV28; clone size: once; J gene: TRBJ1-5; D gene: NA; CDR3 DNA: TGTGCCAGCAGTTCCAACAGGGCTACTAATCAGCCCCAGCATTTT; CDR3 protein: CASSSNRATNQPQHF
V gene: TRBV7-8; clone size: NA; J gene: TRBJ2-7; D gene: NA; CDR3 DNA: TGTGCCAGCAGCTTAGGCCCCAGGGGAAACGAGCAGTACTTC; CDR3 protein: CASSLGPRGNEQYF
V gene: TRBV5-6; clone size: NA; J gene: TRBJ2-1; D gene: TRBD1; CDR3 DNA: TGTGCCAGCAGCCGATGGACAGGATCCTTCTCCTACAATGAGCAGTTCTTC; CDR3 protein: CASSRWTGSFSYNEQFF
V gene: TRBV14; clone size: NA; J gene: TRBJ2-7; D gene: TRBD2; CDR3 DNA: TGTGCCAGCAGCCAAGTGGGACTAGCGGCCTCCCGGGGCTACGAGCAGTACTTC; CDR3 protein: CASSQVGLAASRGYEQYF
V gene: TRBV7-2; clone size: NA; J gene: TRBJ1-6; D gene: NA; CDR3 DNA: TGTGCCAGCAGCTTACAGATACAGGACACCTTACTCCACTTT; CDR3 protein: CASSLQIQDTLLHF
V gene: TRBV19; clone size: few; J gene: TRBJ2-7; D gene: NA; CDR3 DNA: TGTGCCAGTAGGCAAGCAGGGGCCGGCGAGCAGTACTTC; CDR3 protein: CASRQAGAGEQYF
V gene: TRBV25-1; clone size: NA; J gene: TRBJ1-5; D gene: NA; CDR3 DNA: TGTGCCAGCAGTGAATCGGGTGTTGGGCAGCCCCAGCATTTT; CDR3 protein: CASSESGVGQPQHF
V gene: TRBV6-6; clone size: NA; J gene: TRBJ1-4; D gene: NA; CDR3 DNA: TGTGCCAGCAGCCACTCAGGTTCGCCTTATGAAAAACTGTTTTTT; CDR3 protein: CASSHSGSPYEKLFF
V gene: TRBV6-5; clone size: once; J gene: TRBJ2-3; D gene: NA; CDR3 DNA: TGTGCCAGCAGTTACAGGGGTACAGATACGCAGTATTTT; CDR3 protein: CASSYRGTDTQYF
V gene: TRBV28; clone size: once; J gene: TRBJ2-2; D gene: NA; CDR3 DNA: TGTGCCAGCAAGGGAGCGATGAACACCGGGGAGCTGTTTTTT; CDR3 protein: CASKGAMNTGELFF
V gene: TRBV7-9; clone size: NA; J gene: TRBJ2-1; D gene: NA; CDR3 DNA: TGTTCCAGCAGCTTAAGAGTTATGGATGAGCAGTTCTTC; CDR3 protein: CSSSLRVMDEQFF
V gene: TRBV27; clone size: NA; J gene: TRBJ2-2; D gene: TRBD2; CDR3 DNA: TGTGCCAGCACCGTGGCGGGACTAGTGCCCACCGGGGAGCTGTTTTTT; CDR3 protein: CASTVAGLVPTGELFF
V gene: TRBV27; clone size: NA; J gene: TRBJ2-3; D gene: TRBD1; CDR3 DNA: TGTGCCAGCAGTTCCCGGACAGGGAGTTATACAGATACGCAGTATTTT; CDR3 protein: CASSSRTGSYTDTQYF
V gene: TRBV6-1; clone size: NA; J gene: TRBJ1-4; D gene: TRBD1; CDR3 DNA: TGTGCCAGCGGACAGGGGTTAGGCGAAAAACTGTTTTTT; CDR3 protein: CASGQGLGEKLFF
V gene: TRBV19; clone size: NA; J gene: TRBJ2-1; D gene: NA; CDR3 DNA: TGTGCCAGTAGCGTACTGCCGGGAACGCATGAGCAGTTCTTC; CDR3 protein: CASSVLPGTHEQFF
V gene: TRBV6-5; clone size: NA; J gene: TRBJ2-5; D gene: NA; CDR3 DNA: TGTGCCAGCAGTTACTCCGGGAGTCGGGGAGAGACCCAGTACTTC; CDR3 protein: CASSYSGSRGETQYF
V gene: TRBV19; clone size: NA; J gene: TRBJ2-1; D gene: TRBD2; CDR3 DNA: TGTGCCAGTAATTTGGGGGCGGGAGGGCCGCATGAGCAGTTCTTC; CDR3 protein: CASNLGAGGPHEQFF
V gene: TRBV19; clone size: few; J gene: TRBJ2-7; D gene: NA; CDR3 DNA: TGTGCCAGTAGTATCACCTCAGGAACCGAGCAGTACTTC; CDR3 protein: CASSITSGTEQYF
V gene: TRBV5-4; clone size: NA; J gene: TRBJ2-7; D gene: NA; CDR3 DNA: TGTGCCAGCAGGTCCGGGACTGGGAGCTCCTACGAGCAGTACTTC; CDR3 protein: CASRSGTGSSYEQYF
V gene: TRBV6-6; clone size: NA; J gene: TRBJ2-7; D gene: TRBD2; CDR3 DNA: TGTGCCGTTCAGCGGGAGGCTACCTACGAGCAGTACTTC; CDR3 protein: CAVQREATYEQYF
V gene: TRBV30; clone size: NA; J gene: TRBJ2-7; D gene: TRBD1; CDR3 DNA: TGTGCCTGGAGTGTTGGCAGGGGGCCGTACGAGCAGTACTTC; CDR3 protein: CAWSVGRGPYEQYF
V gene: TRBV9; clone size: NA; J gene: TRBJ1-1; D gene: TRBD1; CDR3 DNA: TGTGCCAGCAGCTCTGACAGGGGTAGGAACACTGAAGCTTTCTTT; CDR3 protein: CASSSDRGRNTEAFF
V gene: TRBV6-5; clone size: NA; J gene: TRBJ1-5; D gene: NA; CDR3 DNA: TGTGCCACCGGGGGGCCTCGACAGCCCCAGCATTTT; CDR3 protein: CATGGPRQPQHF
V gene: TRBV7-6; clone size: NA; J gene: TRBJ2-3; D gene: TRBD2; CDR3 DNA: TGTGCCAGCAGCCTCGCCGGGACTAGTCTAGATACGCAGTATTTT; CDR3 protein: CASSLAGTSLDTQYF
V gene: TRBV6-1; clone size: NA; J gene: TRBJ1-2; D gene: TRBD1; CDR3 DNA: TGTGCCAGCAGTGAAGCGAGGGGACAGGGCAAGCCGCACTTC; CDR3 protein: CASSEARGQGKPHF